The 22 T cell receptor beta chains listed next were all sequenced from one sample in a study of Ad26.COV2.S vaccination and SARS-CoV-2 variants. Treatment of the sample: roughly 20 received Ad26.COV2.S at low or high dose, single or two shots; roughly five received placebo; per-sample allocation not given. Following the first vaccine or placebo injection, samples were taken on day 63. Produced via immunoSEQ multiplex PCR; TCRdb's table is partial and in-frame only. Of 430,000 or so clones in the sample, 80% to 95% were seen once. Sequenced material: peripheral blood, taken in a trial of Ad26.COV2.S vaccine versus placebo. These receptors were collected from a person aged 18-65 years who received the Ad26.COV2.S COVID-19 vaccine or a placebo.

The rearrangement joins TRBV29-1 to TRBJ2-3; possibly TRBD2 for D (5 bases). This CDR3 is 15 amino acids long. V dropped 7 bases and J dropped 4 bases, with 21 bases sitting between them. Per the germline V gene, CDR1 is SQVTM and CDR2 is ANQGSEA. DNA for the CDR3: TGCAGCGCCGAAGGTAGTACCGAGGGATCAGATACGCAGTATTTT. Translated, it gives CSAEGSTEGSDTQYF.

The table lists this clone with a count of one. The chain links TRBV10-3 to TRBJ2-5; either TRBD1 or TRBD2 may fit D (5 bases each). Germline loops: CDR1 ENHRY, CDR2 SYGVKD. V dropped 0 bases and J dropped 8 bases, with 13 bases sitting between them. This CDR3 is built from 14 residues. CDR3 sequence: CAISESTGQKTQYF. CDR3 bases: TGTGCCATCAGTGAGTCGACGGGGCAGAAAACCCAGTACTTC.

The rearrangement uses TRBV3-1 (or the pseudogene TRBV3-2) and TRBJ2-1, with 12 bases matching TRBD2. V gave up 5 bases and J gave up 6 bases; unmatched junction bases: 5. This CDR3 is 15 amino acids long. Germline V gene lookup returns CDR1 LGHDT and CDR2 YNNKEL (reference sequence). CDR3 nucleotide sequence: TGTGCCAGCAGCAGGGCTAGCGGGAGGGCCAATGAGCAGTTCTTC. It specifies CASSRASGRANEQFF.

The chain uses TRBV19 and TRBJ2-7, with D perhaps TRBD2 (5 bases). The germline V gene has CDR1 LNHDA and CDR2 SQIVND (reference sequence). CDR3 length: 14 amino acids. Trimming cost V 1 base and J 3 bases, with 10 bases left between them. The CDR3 loop reads CASSIAASSYEQYF. The CDR3 bases are TGTGCCAGTAGTATAGCGGCTAGCAGCTACGAGCAGTACTTC.

This clone was seen just once. The rearrangement uses TRBV30 and TRBJ2-5; 9 positions match TRBD2. CDR1 is GTSNPN, CDR2 SVGIG, per germline (reference sequence). V was pared by 8 bases and J by 5 bases, with 9 bases of the junction left unmatched. CDR3 length: 13 amino acids. This CDR3 reads CALRLADRETQYF. CDR3 coding DNA: TGTGCCCTTCGACTAGCGGATAGGGAGACCCAGTACTTC.

The rearrangement uses TRBV6-6 and TRBJ1-2; the D gene is possibly TRBD1 (5 bases). Trimming removed 0 bases at V and 2 bases at J, with 7 bases between. This CDR3 contains 14 residues. Germline V gene sequence: CDR1 MNHNY, CDR2 SVGAGI (reference sequence). CDR3 nucleotides: TGTGCCAGCAGTTACTCTGGGGGGAACTATGGCTACACCTTC. Amino acids: CASSYSGGNYGYTF.

V is TRBV21-1 and J is TRBJ1-6; the table names TRBD1, a call not compared with the DNA. TRBV21-1 is flagged as a pseudogene. The CDR3 is made up of 22 amino acids. CDR3 bases: TGTGCCAGCAGCCTCGGTAACCCCCGGACAGGCCGGGTCTGCTCCTATAATTCACCCCTCCACTTT. Translated: CASSLGNPRTGRVCSYNSPLHF.

Written as DNA, the CDR3 is TGTGCCAGCGGCCACAGGGGGCTGATGAACACTGAAGCTTTCTTT. Amino acid sequence: CASGHRGLMNTEAFF. The chain is built from TRBV28 and TRBJ1-1, with 9 bases fitting TRBD1. With V trimmed by 8 bases and J by 0 bases, 7 bases remained unmatched. The CDR3 totals 15 residues. CDR1 is MDHEN, CDR2 SYDVKM, per germline.

CDR3 in DNA: TGTGCCAGCAGCTTAGGGACAGGCTCAAGGCAGGACGTCTATGGCTACACCTTC. It encodes CASSLGTGSRQDVYGYTF. The V gene is TRBV11-2, the J gene TRBJ1-2; 7 nucleotides line up with TRBD1. Trimming at V came to 1 base and at J to 4 bases, leaving 15 bases not matched to a gene. The CDR3 consists of 18 residues. The germline gives CDR1 SGHAT, CDR2 FQNNGV.

This sequence joins TRBV5-1 and TRBJ2-1; TRBD2 agrees at 9 bases. Trimming removed 6 bases from V and 3 bases from J; junction bases left unmatched: 7. This CDR3 spans 15 amino acids. Germline CDR1 and CDR2: SGHRS and YFSETQ. CDR3 amino acids: CASTAGTSFYNEQFF. The CDR3 DNA follows: TGCGCCAGCACTGCCGGGACTAGCTTCTACAATGAGCAGTTCTTC.

V and J are TRBV5-5 and TRBJ2-7; TRBD1 matches 7 bases. CDR1 is SGHKS and CDR2 is YYEKEE in the germline V gene (reference sequence). Trimming took 1 base from V and 3 from J; bases not matched to a gene: 7. CDR3 size: 15 residues. The CDR3 here is CASSLSGGINYEQYF. DNA for the CDR3: TGTGCCAGCAGCTTGTCAGGGGGAATAAACTACGAGCAGTACTTC. The full variable domain, its missing parts supplied by reference TRBV5-5 and TRBJ2-7, is DAGVTQSPTHLIKTRGQQVTLRCSPISGHKSVSWYQQVLGQGPQFIFQYYEKEERGRGNFPDRFSARQFPNYSSELNVNALLLGDSALYLCASSLSGGINYEQYFGPGTRLTVT.

This chain links TRBV7-9 with TRBJ2-7; 7 bases are shared with TRBD1. The CDR3 length is 13 residues. Trimming at V came to 4 bases and at J to 1 base, leaving 1 base not matched to a gene. Looked up from germline, CDR1 is SEHNR and CDR2 is FQNEAQ (reference sequence). CDR3 DNA sequence: TGTGCCAGCAGCTGGGACAGTTCCTACGAGCAGTACTTC. It specifies CASSWDSSYEQYF.

The chain joins TRBV11-2 to TRBJ2-3; D not certain. Deletions cut 0 bases from V and 6 bases from J, with 7 bases between. There are 13 residues in the CDR3. Germline V gene data show CDR1 as SGHAT and CDR2 as FQNNGV. CDR3 DNA sequence: TGTGCCAGCAGCTTAGATCGAGCGGATACGCAGTATTTT. It codes for CASSLDRADTQYF.

V and J are TRBV27 and TRBJ1-1, with no clear D. The germline gives CDR1 MNHEY, CDR2 SMNVEV (reference sequence). The CDR3 is 13 amino acids. V lost 4 bases, J lost 4 bases, and 10 bases lay in between. CDR3 region: CASSSFLGTEAFF. The CDR3, as DNA: TGTGCCAGCAGTTCTTTTTTGGGCACTGAAGCTTTCTTT.

This clone was counted a single time. V is TRBV7-9 and J is TRBJ2-6; 11 bases are a match to TRBD1. The trim removed 5 bases at V and 6 bases at J, leaving 9 bases unmatched. CDR3 size: 17 residues. Germline V gene lookup returns CDR1 SEHNR and CDR2 FQNEAQ (reference sequence). CDR3 residues: CASSTGTGGFEANVLTF. DNA for the CDR3: TGTGCCAGCAGCACCGGGACAGGGGGATTTGAGGCCAACGTCCTGACTTTC.

The chain employs TRBV18 and TRBJ2-5, with TRBD2 matching 9 bases. This CDR3 has 16 residues. V lost 2 bases, J lost 5 bases, and 9 bases stayed unmatched. From germline, CDR1 is KGHSH and CDR2 LQKENI. The CDR3 sequence: CASSPGAGGLVETQYF. CDR3 bases: TGTGCCAGCTCACCAGGCGCGGGAGGGCTCGTTGAGACCCAGTACTTC. Full variable domain (outside the CDR3, taken from reference TRBV18 and TRBJ2-5): NAGVMQNPRHLVRRRGQEARLRCSPMKGHSHVYWYRQLPEEGLKFMVYLQKENIIDESGMPKERFSAEFPKEGPSILRIQQVVRGDSAAYFCASSPGAGGLVETQYFGPGTRLLVL.

The chain combines TRBV12-3 or TRBV12-4 with TRBJ1-2, with D maybe TRBD1 (5 bases). V shed 7 bases and J shed 8 bases, with 17 bases lying between them. The CDR3 extends over 13 amino acids. The CDR3 sequence: CASNLEGTSGYTF. In DNA, the CDR3 is TGTGCCAGCAACCTGGAGGGGACGTCGGGCTACACCTTC.

The chain uses TRBV7-6 and TRBJ1-1; possibly TRBD1 for D (5 bases). Germline values: CDR1 SGHVS, CDR2 FNYEAQ. The V end was cut by 5 bases, the J end by 0 bases, with 16 bases between. The CDR3 totals 16 residues. CDR3 bases: TGTGCCAGCAGCCCTACGTCTAGGGGCATGAACACTGAAGCTTTCTTT. It codes for CASSPTSRGMNTEAFF.

This rearrangement joins TRBV5-4 to TRBJ1-4, with 9 bases lining up with TRBD1. The germline gives CDR1 SGHNT, CDR2 YYREEE (reference sequence). V dropped 4 bases and J dropped 7; count of bases not matched to a gene: 5. The CDR3 totals 14 residues. In DNA form, the CDR3 reads TGTGCCAGCAGCGACGGACAGGGGCCTGAAAAACTGTTTTTT. Its translation is CASSDGQGPEKLFF.

The chain couples TRBV12-5 to TRBJ2-4, with D uncertain. Trimming shortened V by 4 bases and J by 0 bases, and 10 bases separated the two germline ends. The germline V gene encodes CDR1 LGHNT and CDR2 FRNRAP. This CDR3 spans 15 amino acids. CDR3 DNA: TGTGCTAGTGGTTCTTCCGCGCAAGCCAAAAACATTCAGTACTTC. It codes for CASGSSAQAKNIQYF. The whole variable domain, remainder taken from reference TRBV12-5 and TRBJ2-4, is DARVTQTPRHKVTEMGQEVTMRCQPILGHNTVFWYRQTMMQGLELLAYFRNRAPLDDSGMPKDRFSAEMPDATLATLKIQPSEPRDSAVYFCASGSSAQAKNIQYFGAGTRLSVL.

The chain employs TRBV18 and TRBJ2-7, with 7 bases lining up with TRBD1. Losses at the gene ends were 3 bases for V and 2 bases for J; bases not matched to a gene: 7. From germline, CDR1 is KGHSH and CDR2 LQKENI. This CDR3 has 15 residues. CDR3 in amino acids: CASSPTGPPTYEQYF. The CDR3 nucleotides read TGTGCCAGCTCACCGACAGGGCCCCCCACCTACGAGCAGTACTTC.

The chain has TRBV2 and TRBJ1-4; D not resolved. The germline V gene encodes CDR1 SNHLY and CDR2 FYNNEI. V was cut by 4 bases and J by 0 bases, with 9 bases left in between. CDR3 length: 15 amino acids. This CDR3 is CASSGQFATNEKLFF. The CDR3 coding sequence is TGTGCCAGCAGTGGCCAGTTTGCAACTAATGAAAAACTGTTTTTT.